Each of the 27 T cell receptor beta chains below was sequenced from the same sample in a study of blood T cell repertoires in COVID-19. TCRdb's table, derived via immunoSEQ multiplex PCR, lists solely in-frame clones and lacks some. This sample carries 100,000 or so clones, 81% of them seen once, and the ten largest clones take roughly two fifths. The sample was peripheral blood. Every receptor here comes from a man older than 75 with acute or convalescent COVID-19.

As to this clone: The sample contains more than one DNA sequence encoding this CDR3. The chain couples TRBV18 to TRBJ1-2; TRBD1 agrees at 8 bases. The trim removed 3 bases at V and 4 bases at J, leaving 1 base unmatched. Germline CDR1 and CDR2: KGHSH and LQKENI. The CDR3 has 13 amino acids. The CDR3 nucleotides read TGTGCCAGCTCACCCACAGGGGGCTATGGCTACACCTTC. This encodes CASSPTGGYGYTF. Based on the CDR3 plus reference TRBV18 and TRBJ1-2, the full variable domain is NAGVMQNPRHLVRRRGQEARLRCSPMKGHSHVYWYRQLPEEGLKFMVYLQKENIIDESGMPKERFSAEFPKEGPSILRIQQVVRGDSAAYFCASSPTGGYGYTFGSGTRLTVV.

V and J are TRBV7-2 and TRBJ1-6, with 8 bases aligning to TRBD1. With 1 base clipped from V and 13 bases from J, the junction kept 3 bases outside the gene matches. Germline assignment: CDR1 SGHTA and CDR2 FQGNSA. This CDR3 contains 13 residues. The CDR3 nucleotides read TGTGCCAGCAGCTTAGGGACAGGGTCCCCCCTCCACTTT. This translates into CASSLGTGSPLHF.

This clone was seen just once. The gene calls are TRBV5-1 and TRBJ2-6; possibly TRBD1 for D (6 bases). V was cut by 2 bases and J by 6 bases, with 9 bases left in between. Germline CDR1 and CDR2: SGHRS and YFSETQ. This CDR3 contains 14 residues. In DNA form, the CDR3 reads TGCGCCAGCAGCTTACAGGGTTTGGCCAACGTCCTGACTTTC. This gives the protein CASSLQGLANVLTF. The variable domain in full, completed from reference TRBV5-1 and TRBJ2-6, reads KAGVTQTPRYLIKTRGQQVTLSCSPISGHRSVSWYQQTPGQGLQFLFEYFSETQRNKGNFPGRFSGRQFSNSRSEMNVSTLELGDSALYLCASSLQGLANVLTFGAGSRLTVL.

This clone came up once. The chain has TRBV19 and TRBJ2-2; D perhaps matches TRBD1 (5 bases). CDR3 size: 17 residues. V lost 4 bases and J 2 bases, leaving 17 bases between the germline ends. CDR1 and CDR2 (germline): LNHDA, SQIVND (reference sequence). CDR3 amino acids: CASSKPAIQGNTGELFF. CDR3 sequence (DNA): TGTGCCAGTAGTAAACCCGCGATCCAGGGAAACACCGGGGAGCTGTTTTTT.

The chain combines TRBV25-1 with TRBJ1-2; no clear D. V shed 7 bases and J shed 3 bases, with 12 bases lying between them. Germline V gene lookup returns CDR1 MGHDK and CDR2 SYGVNS. The CDR3 totals 13 residues. This chain's CDR3 is CASTLTADYGYTF. The CDR3 DNA reads TGTGCCAGCACCCTTACAGCGGACTATGGCTACACCTTC.

The V call is TRBV15, the J call TRBJ2-7; a weak D match, TRBD2 (5 bases). The CDR3 is 15 amino acids. The germline V gene encodes CDR1 LNHNV and CDR2 YYDKDF (reference sequence). Trimming pared 5 bases from V and 0 bases from J, leaving 14 bases between. The CDR3 bases are TGTGCCACCAGCGTCGGACGGGAACCCTCCTACGAGCAGTACTTC. It translates to CATSVGREPSYEQYF. The variable domain in full, with the rest retrieved from reference TRBV15 and TRBJ2-7, is DAMVIQNPRYQVTQFGKPVTLSCSQTLNHNVMYWYQQKSSQAPKLLFHYYDKDFNNEADTPDNFQSRRPNTSFCFLDIRSPGLGDTAMYLCATSVGREPSYEQYFGPGTRLTVT.

J is TRBJ1-1 and V is TRBV5-5; D unresolved. Trimming shortened V by 3 bases and J by 0 bases, and 6 bases separated the two germline ends. The CDR3 is 13 amino acids. The germline V gene encodes CDR1 SGHKS and CDR2 YYEKEE (reference sequence). In nucleotides, the CDR3 is TGTGCCAGCAGCTCCGTTATGAACACTGAAGCTTTCTTT. This sequence encodes CASSSVMNTEAFF.

Comments on this clone: One junction end disagrees with the germline gene, perhaps due to a read error. This rearrangement joins TRBV3-1 (or the pseudogene TRBV3-2) to TRBJ2-7; the D gene is possibly TRBD2 (5 bases). CDR1 is LGHDT and CDR2 is YNNKEL in the germline V gene (reference sequence). This CDR3 is built from 17 residues. The CDR3, as DNA: TGTCCCAGCACCCAACACCCCTCGGGAAACCACGACTACGAGCAGTACTTC. Translation gives CPSTQHPSGNHDYEQYF.

The chain carries TRBV6-6 and TRBJ2-7, with 13 bases lining up with TRBD2. With 2 bases clipped from V and 2 bases from J, the junction kept 3 bases outside the gene matches. The length of the CDR3 is 16 residues. In germline, CDR1 is MNHNY, CDR2 SVGAGI (reference sequence). The CDR3 bases are TGTGCCAGCAGTTACCCTGGACTAGCGGGAGCCTACGAGCAGTACTTC. Translated: CASSYPGLAGAYEQYF.

The chain combines TRBV25-1 with TRBJ1-5; 9 bases map to TRBD1. Unmatched junction bases numbered 5, after V lost 6 bases and J lost 5 bases. Germline assignment: CDR1 MGHDK and CDR2 SYGVNS. This CDR3 has 14 amino acids. Here the CDR3 reads CASSTGGAYQPQHF. DNA of the CDR3: TGTGCCAGCAGCACAGGGGGCGCGTATCAGCCCCAGCATTTT.

The chain couples TRBV5-6 to TRBJ2-2; 7 bases are shared with TRBD1. The trim removed 3 bases at V and 4 bases at J, leaving 9 bases unmatched. CDR1 and CDR2 from the germline V gene are SGHDT and YYEEEE. The CDR3 totals 16 residues. CDR3 sequence (DNA): TGTGCCAGCAGCTCACCAGGACAGGAGATCACCGGGGAGCTGTTTTTT. This encodes CASSSPGQEITGELFF.

A single count supports this clone. The gene calls are TRBV11-1 and TRBJ1-1; possible D gene TRBD1, 6 bases. Trimming shortened V by 5 bases and J by 1 base, and 14 bases separated the two germline ends. The germline CDR1 and CDR2 sequences are SGHAT and FQDESV (reference sequence). The CDR3 runs 15 residues. This CDR3 reads CASSPGGHQNTEAFF. CDR3 in DNA: TGTGCCAGCAGCCCGGGGGGACACCAGAACACTGAAGCTTTCTTT.

V gene TRBV2 combines with J gene TRBJ2-1; 8 positions agree with TRBD1. The J segment lost 7 bases and the V segment lost 8 bases, leaving 4 bases of the junction unmatched. The CDR3 sequence is 12 residues long. The germline gives CDR1 SNHLY, CDR2 FYNNEI. The CDR3 loop reads CASDRQGNEQFF. The CDR3 coding sequence is TGTGCCAGCGACAGACAGGGGAATGAGCAGTTCTTC.

J is TRBJ2-1 and V is TRBV19, with 7 bases identical to TRBD2. The germline gives CDR1 LNHDA, CDR2 SQIVND (reference sequence). Trimming cost V 2 bases and J 8 bases; bases outside gene matches: 3. The CDR3 totals 13 residues. The CDR3, as DNA: TGTGCCAGTAGTATAACTAGCGAATATGAGCAGTTCTTC. Its translation is CASSITSEYEQFF.

The J gene is TRBJ2-3, the V gene TRBV5-1, with 10 bases that match TRBD2. The CDR3 contains 16 residues. CDR1 is SGHRS, CDR2 YFSETQ, per germline. Germline trimming cut 4 bases from V and 0 bases from J; bases unmatched to any gene: 5. The CDR3 region has the DNA TGCGCCAGCAGCCTTGGTAGCGGGGGGAGCACAGATACGCAGTATTTT. Translating gives CASSLGSGGSTDTQYF. The whole variable domain, remainder taken from reference TRBV5-1 and TRBJ2-3, is KAGVTQTPRYLIKTRGQQVTLSCSPISGHRSVSWYQQTPGQGLQFLFEYFSETQRNKGNFPGRFSGRQFSNSRSEMNVSTLELGDSALYLCASSLGSGGSTDTQYFGPGTRLTVL.

The rearrangement links TRBV27 to TRBJ1-1, with D possibly TRBD1 on 5 matching bases. Germline V gene data show CDR1 as MNHEY and CDR2 as SMNVEV (reference sequence). The CDR3 is made up of 12 amino acids. V lost 8 bases and J lost 7, with 14 bases in between. In DNA form, the CDR3 reads TGTGCCAGCTCTGACAGAGCCTATGAAGCTTTCTTT. Protein sequence: CASSDRAYEAFF.

The V gene is TRBV10-3, the J gene TRBJ2-1; the match to TRBD2 covers 9 bases. Germline trimming cut 0 bases from V and 10 bases from J; bases unmatched to any gene: 4. Germline V gives CDR1 ENHRY, CDR2 SYGVKD. This CDR3 spans 14 amino acids. The DNA for the CDR3 is TGTGCCATCAGTGAGTCGAGTAGCGGGGGAGAGCAGTTCTTC. Residues: CAISESSSGGEQFF.

J is TRBJ2-5 and V is TRBV20-1, with D maybe TRBD2 (5 bases). This CDR3 is 13 amino acids long. Germline-derived CDR1 and CDR2 are DFQATT and SNEGSKA (reference sequence). V was clipped by 3 bases and J by 3 bases, with 11 bases between them. CDR3 loop: CSASQLGEETQYF. CDR3 sequence (DNA): TGCAGTGCTAGTCAGTTGGGAGAAGAGACCCAGTACTTC.

The V and J genes are TRBV27 and TRBJ2-2, with TRBD1 matching 7 bases. CDR1 and CDR2 from the germline V gene are MNHEY and SMNVEV (reference sequence). With 4 bases clipped from V and 2 bases from J, the junction kept 4 bases outside the gene matches. The CDR3 runs to 15 residues. The CDR3: CASSWGTENTGELFF. DNA of the CDR3: TGTGCCAGCAGTTGGGGGACAGAAAACACCGGGGAGCTGTTTTTT.

The chain links TRBV5-1 to TRBJ2-7; 7 positions agree with TRBD1. From germline, CDR1 is SGHRS and CDR2 YFSETQ. Germline trimming cut 7 bases from V and 0 bases from J; bases unmatched to any gene: 1. This CDR3 comprises 12 residues. CDR3: CASGDSSYEQYF. CDR3 coding DNA: TGCGCCAGCGGGGACAGCTCCTACGAGCAGTACTTC.

J is TRBJ2-7 and V is TRBV5-1, with TRBD1 matching 7 bases. V shed 4 bases, J shed 2 bases, and the junction held 6 bases outside the gene matches. CDR1 and CDR2 from the germline V gene are SGHRS and YFSETQ. This CDR3 spans 14 amino acids. The CDR3 DNA reads as TGCGCCAGCAGCCCCCGGACAGGCGCCTACGAGCAGTACTTC. This gives the protein CASSPRTGAYEQYF.

This chain connects TRBV6-5 to TRBJ1-6, with D maybe TRBD1 (5 bases). The V end lost 3 bases, the J end lost 8 bases, and 14 bases lay between the germline ends. CDR1 is MNHEY and CDR2 is SVGAGI in the germline V gene. CDR3 length equals 15 residues. The CDR3 is CASSYSGEPYSPLHF. The DNA of the CDR3 is TGTGCCAGCAGTTATTCGGGGGAACCCTATTCACCCCTCCACTTT.

Only a few counts were recorded for this clone. The chain has TRBV5-1 and TRBJ2-1; TRBD1 might be the D (6 bases). Between the trimmed V and J ends, which lost 4 bases and 6 bases, there was a span of 17 bases. This CDR3 is 15 amino acids long. In germline, CDR1 is SGHRS, CDR2 YFSETQ. CDR3 bases: TGCGCCAGCAGCATCGGGACAACGACCCTCAATGAGCAGTTCTTC. Its translation: CASSIGTTTLNEQFF.

The chain is built from TRBV30 and TRBJ2-2; D is ambiguous. Germline assignment: CDR1 GTSNPN and CDR2 SVGIG (reference sequence). V was pared by 0 bases and J by 4 bases, with 9 bases between. The length of the CDR3 is 14 residues. CDR3 sequence (DNA): TGTGCCTGGAGTGTACGGGTACCCACCGGGGAGCTGTTTTTT. This sequence encodes CAWSVRVPTGELFF.

As concerns this clone: The junction and the germline gene differ at one end; a read error may be behind it. The CDR3 bases are TGTGCCTGCAGCCTAGACCGCTCGGGAAACCACGACTACGAGCAGTACTTC. The encoded protein is CACSLDRSGNHDYEQYF. The chain recombines TRBV3-1 (or the pseudogene TRBV3-2) with TRBJ2-7, with D maybe TRBD2 (5 bases). CDR1 is LGHDT and CDR2 is YNNKEL in the germline V gene (reference sequence). The CDR3 is made up of 17 amino acids.

The genes are TRBV7-8 and TRBJ1-6, with D unresolved. The V end lost 5 bases, the J end lost 9 bases, and 11 bases lay between the germline ends. The germline CDR1 and CDR2 sequences are SGHVS and FQNEAQ. There are 13 residues in the CDR3. The CDR3 sequence: CASSPPNRSPLHF. CDR3 DNA sequence: TGTGCCAGCAGCCCCCCTAATCGTTCACCCCTCCACTTT.

This rearrangement joins TRBV28 to TRBJ2-1; TRBD2 aligns across 10 bases. Per the germline V gene, CDR1 is MDHEN and CDR2 is SYDVKM. The CDR3 is made up of 16 amino acids. The junction had 5 bases not matched to a gene; V was cut back by 3 bases and J by 3 bases. The CDR3 spells CASSFSGTSVYNEQFF. The CDR3 DNA reads as TGTGCCAGCAGTTTCTCCGGGACTAGCGTCTACAATGAGCAGTTCTTC.